These 27 T cell receptor beta chains came from one sample sequenced in a study of cytomegalovirus exposure and HLA in healthy donors. The PCR was carried out with 60 Vbeta primers and 13 Jbeta primers. Measured with immunoSEQ multiplex PCR; TCRdb has only the in-frame clones, and not every one. The sample lists about 210,000 clones, more than 75% occurring once. Source material: PBMCs. These TCRs come from a girl aged 2 to 9 in good health and CMV-seronegative.

This clone has just one count. V and J are TRBV5-1 and TRBJ2-3; the D gene is possibly TRBD2 (5 bases). Trimming removed 0 bases at V and 4 bases at J, with 9 bases between. Germline assignment: CDR1 SGHRS and CDR2 YFSETQ. The CDR3 has 14 residues. The CDR3 coding sequence is TGCGCCAGCAGCTTGGCCGGGGTGGCAGATACGCAGTATTTT. It encodes CASSLAGVADTQYF.

This clone has a single count. This chain links TRBV19 with TRBJ1-2, with D uncertain. The CDR3 is 14 amino acids. V was cut by 5 bases and J by 2 bases, with 12 bases left in between. Germline lookup yields CDR1 LNHDA and CDR2 SQIVND (reference sequence). Here the CDR3 reads CASSWVQTNYGYTF. CDR3 nucleotides: TGTGCCAGTAGTTGGGTACAGACCAACTATGGCTACACCTTC.

This clone is a singleton in its sample. This chain connects TRBV20-1 to TRBJ2-7; possible D gene TRBD1, 6 bases. CDR1 is DFQATT, CDR2 SNEGSKA, per germline (reference sequence). V was pared by 5 bases and J by 3 bases, with 8 bases between. This CDR3 spans 11 amino acids. CDR3 in amino acids: CSAWTDYEQYF. In DNA, the CDR3 is TGCAGTGCTTGGACAGACTACGAGCAGTACTTC.

V is TRBV9 and J is TRBJ2-1; 7 bases fit TRBD2. The CDR3 runs to 13 residues. CDR1 and CDR2 from the germline V gene are SGDLS and YYNGEE. V shed 1 base and J 7 bases; nucleotides not matched to a gene: 2. CDR3 protein: CASSVPGGNEQFF. For the CDR3, the DNA is TGTGCCAGCAGCGTACCCGGGGGGAATGAGCAGTTCTTC.

The rearrangement uses TRBV5-1 and TRBJ2-7, with D maybe TRBD2 (6 bases). With the DNA end fitting TRBJ2-1 better, the J assignment may be wrong. Germline CDR1 is SGHRS and CDR2 is YFSETQ. This CDR3 has 14 amino acids. In DNA form, the CDR3 reads TGCGCCAGCAGCTTGTCGGGACGCGGGGCTGAGCAGTTCTTC. Translating it yields CASSLSGRGAEQFF.

J is TRBJ1-1 and V is TRBV12-5, with D tentatively TRBD1 (6 bases). The CDR3 extends over 14 amino acids. The germline CDR1 and CDR2 sequences are LGHNT and FRNRAP. V lost 6 bases and J 0 bases, leaving 11 bases between the germline ends. Here the CDR3 reads CASGSGDLNTEAFF. CDR3 sequence (DNA): TGTGCTAGTGGCTCAGGGGATTTGAACACTGAAGCTTTCTTT.

The V gene is TRBV9, the J gene TRBJ1-1, with unresolved D. Per the germline V gene, CDR1 is SGDLS and CDR2 is YYNGEE. This CDR3 has 15 amino acids. Trimming removed 0 bases from V and 2 bases from J, with 11 bases in between. In nucleotides, the CDR3 is TGTGCCAGCAGCGTAGTGGTCAGTCTCAACACTGAAGCTTTCTTT. This sequence encodes CASSVVVSLNTEAFF.

The chain couples TRBV6-5 to TRBJ1-1; D is perhaps TRBD1 (6 bases). CDR3 length equals 15 residues. Germline V lookup: CDR1 MNHEY, CDR2 SVGAGI. V was shortened by 6 bases and J by 3 bases, with 17 bases between the two germline ends. The CDR3 loop is CASRRGRQGYTEAFF. CDR3 coding DNA: TGTGCCAGCAGGCGGGGGCGCCAGGGATACACTGAAGCTTTCTTT.

The rearrangement joins TRBV5-4 to TRBJ2-5; TRBD1 agrees at 7 bases. The junction had 1 base not matched to a gene; V was cut back by 4 bases and J by 1 base. CDR1 and CDR2 (germline): SGHNT, YYREEE (reference sequence). This CDR3 region has 13 residues. CDR3 coding DNA: TGTGCCAGCAGCCGGGACAGCCAAGAGACCCAGTACTTC. The encoded protein is CASSRDSQETQYF. The full variable domain, with the rest looked up from reference TRBV5-4 and TRBJ2-5, is ETGVTQSPTHLIKTRGQQVTLRCSSQSGHNTVSWYQQALGQGPQFIFQYYREEENGRGNFPPRFSGLQFPNYSSELNVNALELDDSALYLCASSRDSQETQYFGPGTRLLVL.

The J gene is TRBJ1-3, the V gene TRBV5-1, with D tentatively TRBD1 (6 bases). The CDR3 has 14 residues. V was shortened by 2 bases and J by 2 bases, with 8 bases between the two germline ends. From germline, CDR1 is SGHRS and CDR2 YFSETQ. The CDR3 sequence: CASSLGQTGNTIYF. The CDR3 DNA is TGCGCCAGCAGCTTAGGACAGACTGGAAACACCATATATTTT.

The chain combines TRBV7-9 with TRBJ1-5; D possibly corresponds to TRBD1 (5 bases). The CDR3 spans 13 residues. The V gene's germline CDR1 is SEHNR and CDR2 FQNEAQ (reference sequence). Trimming removed 1 base from V and 6 bases from J, with 7 bases in between. The DNA for the CDR3 is TGTGCCAGCAGCTTAGGACAGACTCAGCCCCAGCATTTT. It yields the protein CASSLGQTQPQHF.

This clone has just one count. This chain uses TRBV7-2 with TRBJ2-6, with 8 bases aligning to TRBD1. Germline lookup yields CDR1 SGHTA and CDR2 FQGNSA. V lost 1 base, J lost 4 bases, and 9 bases stayed unmatched. CDR3 size: 18 residues. The CDR3 spells CASSLVPTGVSGANVLTF. The CDR3 bases are TGTGCCAGCAGCTTAGTTCCGACAGGGGTGTCAGGGGCCAACGTCCTGACTTTC.

The genes are TRBV6-1 and TRBJ1-4, with 8 bases lining up with TRBD1. Germline V CDR1 and CDR2: MNHNS, SASEGT. The ends lost 5 bases at V and 7 bases at J; junction bases unmatched: 9. This CDR3 has 15 residues. The CDR3 DNA is TGTGCCAGCAGTTCCCCGGACAGGGCAGGTGAAAAACTGTTTTTT. Its translation is CASSSPDRAGEKLFF.

The rearrangement uses TRBV4-1 and TRBJ2-7; 9 nucleotides match TRBD2. The CDR3 spans 14 residues. Germline V lookup: CDR1 MGHRA, CDR2 YSYEKL. With V trimmed by 4 bases and J by 4 bases, 5 bases remained unmatched. As DNA, the CDR3 is TGCGCCAGCAGCCGTGACGCGGGAGGGTACGAGCAGTACTTC. This translates into CASSRDAGGYEQYF.

The chain combines TRBV5-6 with TRBJ2-2; D may be TRBD2 (5 bases). Trimming shortened V by 3 bases and J by 2 bases, and 11 bases separated the two germline ends. CDR1 and CDR2 from the germline V gene are SGHDT and YYEEEE. The CDR3 covers 15 residues. CDR3 bases: TGTGCCAGCAGCTACGGAGGATTTAACACCGGGGAGCTGTTTTTT. This gives the protein CASSYGGFNTGELFF.

The chain combines TRBV7-6 with TRBJ1-4; 8 bases match TRBD1. The germline V gene has CDR1 SGHVS and CDR2 FNYEAQ. Trimming at V came to 5 bases and at J to 4 bases, leaving 3 bases not matched to a gene. CDR3 size: 14 residues. The DNA of the CDR3 is TGTGCCAGCAGCGCACAGGGGGTTAATGAAAAACTGTTTTTT. Its protein is CASSAQGVNEKLFF.

This clone was detected once. The gene calls are TRBV5-8 and TRBJ1-5; tentatively, D is TRBD1 (6 bases). CDR3 length: 15 amino acids. V was trimmed by 2 bases and J by 2 bases, leaving 11 bases between them. In germline, CDR1 is SGHTS, CDR2 YDEGEE. The CDR3 nucleotides read TGTGCCAGCAGCTTTTACAGGGTAGGCAATCAGCCCCAGCATTTT. The encoded protein is CASSFYRVGNQPQHF.

This chain links TRBV18 with TRBJ1-5; D remains unclear. Germline V gene data show CDR1 as KGHSH and CDR2 as LQKENI. The V end lost 6 bases, the J end lost 4 bases, and 13 bases lay between the germline ends. This CDR3 is 14 amino acids long. CDR3 DNA sequence: TGTGCCAGCTCCACCGCGACACCAAATCAGCCCCAGCATTTT. Amino acids: CASSTATPNQPQHF.

This chain links TRBV7-2 with TRBJ2-2; D remains unclear. The V and J ends lost 2 bases and 4 bases respectively, with 5 bases between them. There are 13 residues in the CDR3. Looked up from germline, CDR1 is SGHTA and CDR2 is FQGNSA. The chain's CDR3 is CASSLLRTGELFF. The CDR3 coding sequence is TGTGCCAGCAGCTTACTTCGCACCGGGGAGCTGTTTTTT.

Notes on this clone: A read error may account for a junction end that differs from germline. The J gene is TRBJ2-7, the V gene TRBV20-1; 7 nucleotides match TRBD1. This CDR3 is 11 amino acids long. The germline V gene has CDR1 DFQATT and CDR2 SNEGSKA (reference sequence). CDR3 amino acids: CSARGTGKSHF. The CDR3 DNA sequence: TGCAGTGCTAGAGGGACAGGTAAAAGTCACTTC.

This rearrangement joins TRBV30 to TRBJ1-6; D ambiguous. The germline CDR1 and CDR2 sequences are GTSNPN and SVGIG (reference sequence). V lost 0 bases, J lost 7 bases, and 10 bases lay in between. This CDR3 region has 14 residues. Written as DNA, the CDR3 is TGTGCCTGGAGTGTACGAGGGCCCAATTCACCCCTCCACTTT. Its translation: CAWSVRGPNSPLHF.

The V gene is TRBV20-1, the J gene TRBJ1-5; 7 bases are a match to TRBD1. With 6 bases clipped from V and 11 bases from J, the junction kept 7 bases outside the gene matches. CDR3 size: 11 residues. Germline V lookup: CDR1 DFQATT, CDR2 SNEGSKA (reference sequence). In nucleotides, the CDR3 is TGCAGTGCCATCAGGGGGACGGCCCAGCATTTT. Translation: CSAIRGTAQHF.

This chain connects TRBV7-9 to TRBJ1-2, with D hard to call. Germline V gives CDR1 SEHNR, CDR2 FQNEAQ (reference sequence). CDR3 size: 16 residues. V was pared by 2 bases and J by 1 base, with 14 bases between. In DNA, the CDR3 is TGTGCCAGCAGCTTATCACCCTCGAGGGTTAACTATGGCTACACCTTC. This translates into CASSLSPSRVNYGYTF.

The chain carries TRBV6-6 and TRBJ2-2, with 7 bases matching TRBD1. CDR1 and CDR2 from the germline V gene are MNHNY and SVGAGI (reference sequence). V was clipped by 5 bases and J by 4 bases; unmatched bases: 7. The CDR3 extends over 15 amino acids. CDR3 DNA: TGTGCCAGCAGTCCGGCAGGGGGTGGCACCGGGGAGCTGTTTTTT. Translation gives CASSPAGGGTGELFF.

This sequence joins TRBV5-1 and TRBJ2-7, with D maybe TRBD2 (6 bases). The germline V gene encodes CDR1 SGHRS and CDR2 YFSETQ. CDR3 size: 14 residues. Trimming took off 0 bases at V and 2 bases at J, with 9 bases between the two ends. The CDR3 here is CASSLDGGAYEQYF. The CDR3 coding sequence is TGCGCCAGCAGCTTGGACGGGGGTGCCTACGAGCAGTACTTC.

This chain connects TRBV6-1 to TRBJ1-2, with D possibly matching TRBD1 (6 bases). From germline, CDR1 is MNHNS and CDR2 SASEGT. The V end lost 4 bases, the J end lost 7 bases, and 16 bases lay between the germline ends. The CDR3 has 14 amino acids. The CDR3 sequence: CASSGPTGIGGYTF. For the CDR3, the DNA is TGTGCCAGCAGTGGCCCCACAGGGATCGGTGGCTACACCTTC.

The rearrangement links TRBV5-4 to TRBJ2-2, with D possibly being TRBD2 (6 bases). Looked up from germline, CDR1 is SGHNT and CDR2 is YYREEE (reference sequence). V was clipped by 4 bases and J by 4 bases, with 14 bases between them. The CDR3 spans 15 residues. The chain's CDR3 is CASSSRDFPTGELFF. Written as DNA, the CDR3 is TGTGCCAGCAGCAGCCGGGACTTCCCCACCGGGGAGCTGTTTTTT.